The 3 T cell receptor beta chains below were found in one sample sequenced in a study of a mutant IDH1 vaccine in newly diagnosed glioma. Profiled with immunoSEQ multiplex PCR; TCRdb holds only in-frame clones, not every one. The data contain about 53,000 clones, about three quarters of them seen just once; the ten biggest clones take up roughly 8.8%. The time point was: week 23, last vaccination. Every vaccine dose comprised 300 ug of mutant IDH1 20-mer peptide plus topical imiquimod. The antigens for these receptors are not known. The specimen was PBMCs, collected from a glioma patient whose treatment included an IDH1 peptide vaccine. Every receptor here comes from a woman in her thirties or forties with glioma. Some clones in this sample may be carry-over from other donors' samples.

This clone turned up a few times. This CDR3 is CASSLEASGEQYF. In DNA form, the CDR3 reads TGCGCCAGCAGCTTGGAGGCTAGCGGCGAGCAGTACTTC. The chain uses TRBV5-1 and TRBJ2-7; 7 bases align to TRBD2. There are 13 residues in the CDR3. CDR1 and CDR2 (germline): SGHRS, YFSETQ. V gave up 0 bases and J gave up 6 bases; unmatched junction bases: 3.

This clone has just one count. The chain recombines TRBV6-1 with TRBJ1-2; no clear D. This CDR3 contains 12 residues. The V gene's germline CDR1 is MNHNS and CDR2 SASEGT. V was shortened by 7 bases and J by 3 bases, with 9 bases between the two germline ends. The CDR3 loop reads CASKTEDYGYTF. The CDR3 region has the DNA TGTGCCAGCAAAACAGAGGACTATGGCTACACCTTC.

About this clone: At one boundary the junction diverges from the germline segment, which might be a read error. The V and J genes are TRBV10-3 and TRBJ2-1; the match to TRBD2 covers 13 bases. Looked up from germline, CDR1 is ENHRY and CDR2 is SYGVKD. There are 17 residues in the CDR3. Written as DNA, the CDR3 is TGTGCCATCACTGAGACTAGCGGGGGGCGATCTTACAATGAGCAGTTCTTC. The encoded protein is CAITETSGGRSYNEQFF.